This passage covers 20 T cell receptor beta chains from one sample sequenced in a study of radiation and T cells in renal cell carcinoma. The time point was: blood 2 weeks post-SBRT. The treatment was: 15 Gy SBRT to primary tumor, nephrectomy 4 weeks later. The method was immunoSEQ multiplex PCR; TCRdb's version includes in-frame clones alone and lacks a portion of them. Here the sample spans 150,000 or so clones, roughly 89% being singletons. The specimen was blood, collected from a patient whose treatment included radiotherapy and nephrectomy. The source is a woman in her 50s with renal cell carcinoma.

This chain joins TRBV7-9 and TRBJ2-7; TRBD1 matches 9 bases. Germline V gene data show CDR1 as SEHNR and CDR2 as FQNEAQ (reference sequence). Trimming removed 5 bases from V and 0 bases from J; junction bases left unmatched: 8. This CDR3 has 16 residues. The CDR3 region has the DNA TGTGCCAGCAGCACCTACCGGGACAGGGCCTCCTACGAGCAGTACTTC. Amino acids: CASSTYRDRASYEQYF.

V is TRBV4-1 and J is TRBJ1-1; no clear D gene. The germline V and J ends were trimmed by 3 bases and 3 bases, with 11 bases remaining between them. CDR1 and CDR2 from the germline V gene are MGHRA and YSYEKL. The CDR3 is 14 amino acids. The DNA for the CDR3 is TGCGCCAGCAGCCACCTCCTCCGGGACACTGAAGCTTTCTTT. This encodes CASSHLLRDTEAFF.

This clone was counted only a few times. The same CDR3 arises from other DNA sequences in this sample as well. The chain uses TRBV7-9 and TRBJ1-2; weak D call: TRBD1 (6 bases). The CDR3 has 13 residues. V dropped 3 bases and J dropped 5 bases, with 10 bases sitting between them. Germline CDR1 is SEHNR and CDR2 is FQNEAQ (reference sequence). In nucleotides, the CDR3 is TGTGCCAGCAGCTTGGGACAACTATATGGCTACACCTTC. This codes for CASSLGQLYGYTF.

In this sample, this clone turned up once. The chain uses TRBV7-9 and TRBJ1-6; 12 bases line up with TRBD1. The V and J ends lost 2 bases and 9 bases, in that order; junction bases with no gene match: 8. CDR3 length: 17 residues. CDR1 SEHNR and CDR2 FQNEAQ come from the germline V gene (reference sequence). The CDR3 sequence is CASSLYGTGGKFSPLHF. The CDR3 DNA sequence: TGTGCCAGCAGCTTATACGGGACAGGGGGCAAGTTTTCACCCCTCCACTTT.

This clone is a singleton in its sample. V and J are TRBV7-8 and TRBJ2-5, with a possible D match to TRBD1 (6 bases). V lost 3 bases to trimming and J lost 5 bases, with 19 bases between them. The germline gives CDR1 SGHVS, CDR2 FQNEAQ. This CDR3 comprises 16 residues. The CDR3 sequence: CASSLTLYRARETQYF. In nucleotides, the CDR3 is TGTGCCAGCAGCTTGACCCTCTACAGGGCTCGGGAGACCCAGTACTTC.

The chain has TRBV9 and TRBJ1-4; D gene unclear. V was trimmed by 4 bases and J by 3 bases, leaving 10 bases between them. This CDR3 spans 14 amino acids. CDR1 is SGDLS, CDR2 YYNGEE, per germline. The CDR3: CASSKLTSNEKLFF. The CDR3 DNA reads TGTGCCAGCAGCAAGCTAACATCTAATGAAAAACTGTTTTTT. Drawing the rest from reference TRBV9 and TRBJ1-4, the complete variable domain is DSGVTQTPKHLITATGQRVTLRCSPRSGDLSVYWYQQSLDQGLQFLIQYYNGEERAKGNILERFSAQQFPDLHSELNLSSLELGDSALYFCASSKLTSNEKLFFGSGTQLSVL.

The J gene is TRBJ2-1, the V gene TRBV5-1, with 13 bases identical to TRBD2. The CDR3 spans 19 residues. Germline-derived CDR1 and CDR2 are SGHRS and YFSETQ. V dropped 0 bases and J dropped 0; count of bases not matched to a gene: 6. The CDR3 nucleotides are TGCGCCAGCAGCTTGGGACTAGCGGGGGGTATTAGCTCCTACAATGAGCAGTTCTTC. It encodes CASSLGLAGGISSYNEQFF.

The chain couples TRBV7-2 to TRBJ1-2, with D possibly being TRBD1 (5 bases). Germline V lookup: CDR1 SGHTA, CDR2 FQGNSA. V was pared by 3 bases and J by 2 bases, with 10 bases between. The CDR3 has 14 amino acids. Here the CDR3 DNA reads TGTGCCAGCAGCTTGGGTGGGGCGAACTATGGCTACACCTTC. Amino acid sequence: CASSLGGANYGYTF.

The chain employs TRBV2 and TRBJ1-6; 8 bases are shared with TRBD1. CDR3 length: 14 amino acids. V lost 7 bases, J lost 10 bases, and 9 bases stayed unmatched. Germline CDR1 SNHLY, CDR2 FYNNEI. This CDR3 is CASTPNRGDSPLHF. The CDR3 nucleotides are TGTGCCAGCACCCCCAACAGGGGGGACTCACCCCTCCACTTT.

V is TRBV7-8 and J is TRBJ2-7, with D perhaps matching TRBD1 or TRBD2 (5 bases each). The V gene's germline CDR1 is SGHVS and CDR2 FQNEAQ. V lost 1 base to trimming and J lost 2 bases, with 9 bases between them. CDR3 length equals 14 residues. The CDR3 sequence: CASSLDLGPYEQYF. DNA for the CDR3: TGTGCCAGCAGCTTAGACTTGGGACCCTACGAGCAGTACTTC.

This chain links TRBV20-1 with TRBJ2-5, with D unresolved. Looked up from germline, CDR1 is DFQATT and CDR2 is SNEGSKA (reference sequence). CDR3 length: 11 residues. The ends were cut back, 7 bases at V and 4 bases at J, with 10 bases in the middle. CDR3 loop: CSVRAVETQYF. In DNA, the CDR3 is TGCAGTGTCCGAGCCGTAGAGACCCAGTACTTC.

The rearrangement joins TRBV18 to TRBJ1-6; 7 bases line up with TRBD1. J lost 6 bases, V lost 3 bases, and 5 bases had no gene match. The CDR3 contains 15 residues. Germline V gives CDR1 KGHSH, CDR2 LQKENI. CDR3 region: CASSPVAGGNSPLHF. CDR3 bases: TGTGCCAGCTCACCGGTGGCAGGGGGTAATTCACCCCTCCACTTT.

This chain joins TRBV19 and TRBJ2-7; no reliable D call. The CDR3 totals 13 residues. Germline V gene data show CDR1 as LNHDA and CDR2 as SQIVND (reference sequence). V was cut by 6 bases and J by 6 bases, with 15 bases left in between. The chain's CDR3 is CASSTNRHIEQYF. The CDR3 DNA is TGTGCCAGTAGCACAAACCGACATATCGAGCAGTACTTC.

The gene calls are TRBV5-4 and TRBJ2-3, with 15 bases aligning to TRBD2. The germline V gene encodes CDR1 SGHNT and CDR2 YYREEE (reference sequence). The CDR3 covers 17 residues. Unmatched junction bases numbered 8, after V lost 3 bases and J lost 6 bases. The chain's CDR3 is CASSYTGTSGGSDTQYF. The CDR3 DNA sequence: TGTGCCAGCAGCTACACCGGGACTAGCGGGGGGTCGGATACGCAGTATTTT.

This clone was observed once. The chain uses TRBV2 and TRBJ1-6, with D uncertain. The V gene's germline CDR1 is SNHLY and CDR2 FYNNEI. The V end was cut by 7 bases, the J end by 8 bases, with 12 bases between. The CDR3 is made up of 13 amino acids. The CDR3 sequence is CASTEEWDSPLHF. The CDR3 region has the DNA TGTGCCAGCACCGAGGAATGGGATTCACCCCTCCACTTT.

The CDR3 region has the DNA TGTGCCAGCAGCCAGGACTCAAATCCCTCCTACGAGCAGTACTTC. Protein product: CASSQDSNPSYEQYF. The J gene is TRBJ2-7, the V gene TRBV5-4; D may be TRBD2 (5 bases). V shed 4 bases and J shed 0 bases, with 14 bases lying between them. Germline CDR1 and CDR2: SGHNT and YYREEE (reference sequence). The CDR3 loop spans 15 amino acids.

V is TRBV5-1 and J is TRBJ2-7; 10 bases align to TRBD2. V shed 0 bases, J shed 0 bases, and the junction held 9 bases outside the gene matches. The CDR3 runs to 18 residues. In germline, CDR1 is SGHRS, CDR2 YFSETQ. The CDR3 DNA reads as TGCGCCAGCAGCTTGGTAGGTCTAGCGGGGGTAAGCTCCTACGAGCAGTACTTC. Its translation: CASSLVGLAGVSSYEQYF.

The V call is TRBV2, the J call TRBJ2-3, with a possible D match to TRBD2 (6 bases). From germline, CDR1 is SNHLY and CDR2 FYNNEI. The CDR3 extends over 14 amino acids. Trimming pared 4 bases from V and 0 bases from J, leaving 8 bases between. CDR3 amino acids: CASSGGVSTDTQYF. In DNA form, the CDR3 reads TGTGCCAGCAGTGGGGGGGTTAGCACAGATACGCAGTATTTT.

The CDR3 loop reads CASSPGGQSSGNTIYF. The CDR3 bases are TGTGCCAGCAGTCCGGGGGGACAAAGCTCTGGAAACACCATATATTTT. V and J are TRBV7-8 and TRBJ1-3, with TRBD1 as a possible D gene (6 bases). V lost 6 bases to trimming and J lost 0 bases, with 15 bases between them. Per the germline V gene, CDR1 is SGHVS and CDR2 is FQNEAQ. This CDR3 contains 16 residues.

The chain combines TRBV2 with TRBJ2-3; 12 bases are a match to TRBD2. The CDR3 runs to 16 residues. CDR1 is SNHLY and CDR2 is FYNNEI in the germline V gene. J lost 2 bases, V lost 6 bases, and 6 bases had no gene match. In DNA form, the CDR3 reads TGTGCCAGCAGCCCGACTAGCGGGGGATACACAGATACGCAGTATTTT. As protein: CASSPTSGGYTDTQYF.